The source of this T cell receptor beta chain is a study of spatial heterogeneity in lung cancer. Study context: Detection of beta-chain sequences consistently exceeded that of alpha-chain sequences. The library had UMIs, and each TCR and UMI pair averaged more than ten raw reads.

The V end lost 5 bases, the J end lost 0 bases, and 5 bases lay between the germline ends. The germline gives CDR1 SQVTM, CDR2 ANQGSEA. The CDR3 has 13 amino acids. TCRdb redid the calling of the 5' RACE reads with MiXCR, one entry per CDR3 protein. The sample holds under 100,000 distinct CDR3 sequences, around 10% seen once. Time point described: sample taken at primary tumor resection. In each case, whole RNA from tumor, nontumor lung or frozen PBMC was sequenced unsorted. In its sample, this clonotype was seen many times. The chain joins TRBV29-1 to TRBJ2-6; D call uncertain. The sample consisted of PBMCs, taken at surgery. The clonotype was recovered from a male donor with early-stage non-small cell lung cancer. CDR3 DNA sequence: TGCAGCGTTAAAACCTCTGGGGCCAACGTCCTGACTTTC. Translating gives CSVKTSGANVLTF.